The 10 T cell receptor beta chains listed next were all sequenced from one sample in a study of CD8+CD57+ T cells in acquired aplastic anemia. Genomic DNA templated the TCR beta VDJ and CDR3 profiling. TCRdb re-analysed the reads in MiXCR, keeping a single row per CDR3 protein. In the table there are 310,000 or so distinct CDR3 sequences, roughly 53% of which are singletons. CD8+CD57+ cell expansion, shown by flow cytometry, had occurred in the patients selected for sequencing. The sequencing input was sorted CD4+, CD8+, or CD8+CD57+ T cells (not recorded which) from PBMCs. The receptors shown here come from a human donor with aplastic anemia.

The V and J genes are TRBV7-6 and TRBJ2-1, with D possibly being TRBD2 (6 bases). Germline CDR1 is SGHVS and CDR2 is FNYEAQ. V was pared by 3 bases and J by 4 bases, with 16 bases between. The CDR3 extends over 16 amino acids. The CDR3 protein is CASSFLSGDSYNEQFF. The CDR3 nucleotides read TGTGCCAGCAGCTTTCTCTCCGGGGACTCTTACAATGAGCAGTTCTTC.

The rearrangement links TRBV12-3 or TRBV12-4 to TRBJ2-3; a possible D gene is TRBD2 (5 bases). The CDR3 sequence is 13 residues long. V lost 8 bases and J 1 base, leaving 10 bases between the germline ends. DNA for the CDR3: TGTGCCAGCGACCGGGAACGCACAGATACGCAGTATTTT. This codes for CASDRERTDTQYF.

The chain is built from TRBV9 and TRBJ2-7; maybe TRBD1 (8 bases). Germline V gene data show CDR1 as SGDLS and CDR2 as YYNGEE. Trimming shortened V by 3 bases and J by 5 bases, and 21 bases separated the two germline ends. The CDR3 has 16 amino acids. The CDR3 DNA reads as TGTGCCAGCAGCGCCAGACCAACAGGGGGAGGGCACGAGCAGTACTTC. It yields the protein CASSARPTGGGHEQYF.

This clonotype has a count of ten or more. CDR3 region: CASSESGSGRARVTGELFF. CDR3 nucleotide sequence: TGTGCCAGCAGTGAATCAGGGAGCGGGAGGGCCAGGGTCACCGGGGAGCTGTTTTTT. This chain joins TRBV2 and TRBJ2-2; 10 nucleotides match TRBD2. CDR3 size: 19 residues. The J segment lost 4 bases and the V segment lost 2 bases, leaving 13 bases of the junction unmatched. Germline assignment: CDR1 SNHLY and CDR2 FYNNEI.

The J gene is TRBJ2-1, the V gene TRBV7-2, with TRBD2 matching over 9 bases. Germline CDR1 is SGHTA and CDR2 is FQGNSA. V shed 4 bases and J 3 bases; nucleotides not matched to a gene: 4. The CDR3 contains 15 residues. CDR3 sequence (DNA): TGTGCCAGCAGCTACGGACTAGCGAACTACAATGAGCAGTTCTTC. This sequence encodes CASSYGLANYNEQFF.

The gene calls are TRBV5-1 and TRBJ2-1, with D maybe TRBD2 (5 bases). Germline lookup yields CDR1 SGHRS and CDR2 YFSETQ. The CDR3 contains 15 residues. The V gene lost 4 bases and the J gene lost 0 bases, with 11 bases spanning the gap. The CDR3 region is CASSPRGSSYNEQFF. The CDR3 DNA follows: TGCGCCAGCAGCCCTCGTGGGAGCTCCTACAATGAGCAGTTCTTC.

The CDR3 protein is CASSYGGAGTSQETQYF. The CDR3 nucleotides read TGTGCCAGCAGTTACGGGGGGGCAGGGACGTCCCAAGAGACCCAGTACTTC. The rearrangement links TRBV6-5 to TRBJ2-5; weak D call: TRBD2 (7 bases). V was trimmed by 2 bases and J by 1 base, leaving 17 bases between them. From germline, CDR1 is MNHEY and CDR2 SVGAGI. This CDR3 is 17 amino acids long.

The chain couples TRBV14 to TRBJ1-4; a weak D match, TRBD1 (6 bases). In germline, CDR1 is SGHDN, CDR2 FVKESK. The CDR3 length is 18 residues. Trimming stripped 0 bases from V and 6 bases from J, with 20 bases between. For the CDR3, the DNA is TGTGCCAGCAGCCAAGAGGCCAAGACAGGAGGTTTGGATGAAAAACTGTTTTTT. Amino acid sequence: CASSQEAKTGGLDEKLFF.

The chain uses TRBV5-1 and TRBJ1-2, with D unclear. The CDR3 runs 13 residues. The germline gives CDR1 SGHRS, CDR2 YFSETQ. Trimming shortened V by 0 bases and J by 6 bases, and 9 bases separated the two germline ends. This CDR3 is CASSLERVDGYTF. The CDR3 DNA is TGCGCCAGCAGCTTGGAGCGGGTGGATGGCTACACCTTC.

The chain recombines TRBV7-8 with TRBJ1-4, with 9 bases fitting TRBD1. The germline V gene encodes CDR1 SGHVS and CDR2 FQNEAQ. The CDR3 loop spans 15 amino acids. With 5 bases clipped from V and 7 bases from J, the junction kept 8 bases outside the gene matches. In DNA form, the CDR3 reads TGTGCCAGCAGCGGACGGGGGACAGGGAGTGAAAAACTGTTTTTT. Translating it yields CASSGRGTGSEKLFF.